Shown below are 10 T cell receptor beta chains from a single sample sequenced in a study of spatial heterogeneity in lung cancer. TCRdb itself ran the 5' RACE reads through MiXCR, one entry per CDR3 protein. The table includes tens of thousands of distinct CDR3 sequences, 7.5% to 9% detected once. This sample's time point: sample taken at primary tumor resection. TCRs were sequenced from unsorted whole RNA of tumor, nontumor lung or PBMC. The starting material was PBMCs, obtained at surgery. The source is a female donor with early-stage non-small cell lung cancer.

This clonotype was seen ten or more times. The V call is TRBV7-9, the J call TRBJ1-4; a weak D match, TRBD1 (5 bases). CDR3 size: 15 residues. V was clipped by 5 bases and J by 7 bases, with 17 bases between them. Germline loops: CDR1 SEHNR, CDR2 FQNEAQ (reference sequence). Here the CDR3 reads CASSPFPERGEKLFF. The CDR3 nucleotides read TGTGCCAGCAGCCCATTTCCCGAGAGGGGTGAAAAACTGTTTTTT.

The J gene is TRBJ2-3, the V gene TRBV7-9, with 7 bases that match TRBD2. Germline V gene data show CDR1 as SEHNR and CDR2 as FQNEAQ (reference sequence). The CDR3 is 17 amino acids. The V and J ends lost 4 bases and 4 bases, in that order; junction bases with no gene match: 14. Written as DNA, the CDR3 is TGTGCCAGCAGCTCTAGATCCGGGACTACCAGACCAGATACGCAGTATTTT. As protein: CASSSRSGTTRPDTQYF.

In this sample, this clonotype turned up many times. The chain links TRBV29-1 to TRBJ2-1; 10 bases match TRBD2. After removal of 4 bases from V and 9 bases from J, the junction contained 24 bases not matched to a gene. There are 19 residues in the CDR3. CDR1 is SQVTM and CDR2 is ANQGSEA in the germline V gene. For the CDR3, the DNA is TGCAGCGTTGTCCATTCGCCAACGGATCTAGCGGGAGTAACGGGTGAGCAGTTCTTC. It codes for CSVVHSPTDLAGVTGEQFF.

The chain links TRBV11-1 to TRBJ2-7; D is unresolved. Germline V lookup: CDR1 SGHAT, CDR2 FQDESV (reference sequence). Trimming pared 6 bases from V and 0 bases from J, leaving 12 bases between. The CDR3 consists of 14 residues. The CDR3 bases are TGTGCCAGCAGTCTGCGGCGGTACTCCTACGAGCAGTACTTC. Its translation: CASSLRRYSYEQYF.

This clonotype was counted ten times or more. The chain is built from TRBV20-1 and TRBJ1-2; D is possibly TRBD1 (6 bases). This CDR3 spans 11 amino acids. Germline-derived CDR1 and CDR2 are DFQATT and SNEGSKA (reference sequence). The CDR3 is CNYRDIYGYTF. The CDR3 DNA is TGCAATTACCGGGACATCTATGGCTACACCTTC.

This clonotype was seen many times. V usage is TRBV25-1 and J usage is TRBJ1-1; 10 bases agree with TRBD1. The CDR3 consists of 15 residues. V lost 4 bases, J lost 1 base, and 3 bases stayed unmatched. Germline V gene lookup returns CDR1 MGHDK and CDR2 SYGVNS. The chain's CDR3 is CASSGTGGWNTEAFF. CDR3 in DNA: TGTGCCAGCAGTGGGACAGGGGGTTGGAACACTGAAGCTTTCTTT.

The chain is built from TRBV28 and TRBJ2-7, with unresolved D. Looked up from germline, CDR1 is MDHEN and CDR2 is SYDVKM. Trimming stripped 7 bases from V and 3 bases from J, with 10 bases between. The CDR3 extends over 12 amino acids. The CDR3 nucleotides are TGTGCCAGCACGGGTTCGGTCTACGAGCAGTACTTC. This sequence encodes CASTGSVYEQYF.

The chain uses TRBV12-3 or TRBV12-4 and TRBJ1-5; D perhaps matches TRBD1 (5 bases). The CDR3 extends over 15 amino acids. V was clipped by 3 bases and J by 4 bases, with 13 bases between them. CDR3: CASSFGRVGNQPQHF. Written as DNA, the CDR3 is TGTGCCAGCAGTTTCGGCAGGGTGGGAAATCAGCCCCAGCATTTT.

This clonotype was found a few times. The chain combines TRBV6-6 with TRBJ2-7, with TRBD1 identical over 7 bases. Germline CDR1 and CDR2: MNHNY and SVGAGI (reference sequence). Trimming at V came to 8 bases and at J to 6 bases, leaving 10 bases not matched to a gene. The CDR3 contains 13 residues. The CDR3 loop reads CASSPTGNGEQYF. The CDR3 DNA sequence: TGTGCCAGCTCCCCGACAGGGAACGGCGAGCAGTACTTC.

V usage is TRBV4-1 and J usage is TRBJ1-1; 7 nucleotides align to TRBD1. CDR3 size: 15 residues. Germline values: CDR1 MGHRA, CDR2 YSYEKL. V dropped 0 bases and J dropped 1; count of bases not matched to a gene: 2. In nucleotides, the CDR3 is TGCGCCAGCAGCCAAGAGAGGGGGCCGAACACTGAAGCTTTCTTT. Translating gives CASSQERGPNTEAFF.